This T cell receptor (beta chain) was found in a study of breast tumors, draining lymph nodes, adjacent tissues. TCRdb recomputed calls from the multiplex PCR reads with MiXCR, one row per CDR3 protein. The table includes about 130,000 distinct CDR3 sequences, about a fifth detected once. This clonotype showed up just a few times. The target antigen is unknown. This CDR3 comprises 16 residues. Germline V gene lookup returns CDR1 MDHEN and CDR2 SYDVKM. V dropped 2 bases and J dropped 0 bases, with 14 bases sitting between them. The lymph nodes were axillary draining lymph nodes from breast cancer patients. Study-wide points: That most tumor T cells come from lymph nodes remained unproven. Tumor repertoires ranked between lymph nodes and nontumor tissue in diversity, with V and J gene preferences. Tumor and nontumor repertoires were significantly more similar in luminal-like than in basal-like breast cancer.

Sequenced input: axillary lymph node tissue. The chain has TRBV28 and TRBJ2-7, with a weak D call TRBD2 (5 bases). The receptor was isolated from a female donor with breast cancer. Some clones in this sample may be carry-over from other donors' samples. In DNA form, the CDR3 reads TGTGCCAGCAGTTTAAGTTGGTTTGGAGGCTCCTACGAGCAGTACTTC. It yields the protein CASSLSWFGGSYEQYF.